A selection of T cell receptor beta chains follows, all from one sample in a study of CD8+ T cells in alopecia areata. Some clones are missing from TCRdb's copy, which holds only in-frame ones; the method was immunoSEQ multiplex PCR. Of 150,000 to 250,000 clones in the sample, about three fifths were seen once. Material: CD4+ T cells sorted from blood, obtained at week 4, from a patient treated with tofacitinib. The source is a human donor with alopecia areata. Each CDR3 is given with its conserved first and last residue. Fields, in order: clone size, J gene, D gene, V gene, CDR3 protein, CDR3 DNA. D genes are given only for firm matches. The size field is filled for only some rows; it gives once, few, many or a size class.

clone size: few
J gene: TRBJ2-1
D gene: .
V gene: TRBV7-2
CDR3 protein: CASSPTQPQVPLHNEQFF
CDR3 DNA: TGTGCCAGCAGCCCCACGCAACCACAGGTTCCTCTTCACAATGAGCAGTTCTTC

clone size: .
J gene: TRBJ2-7
D gene: .
V gene: TRBV25-1
CDR3 protein: CASSDPSAGPYEQYF
CDR3 DNA: TGTGCCAGCAGTGACCCTAGCGCAGGGCCCTACGAGCAGTACTTC

clone size: .
J gene: TRBJ2-7
D gene: TRBD1
V gene: TRBV4-2
CDR3 protein: CASSSGTGIYEQYF
CDR3 DNA: TGTGCCAGCAGCAGTGGGACAGGGATTTATGAGCAGTACTTC

clone size: .
J gene: TRBJ1-1
D gene: TRBD1
V gene: TRBV30
CDR3 protein: CAWRKDREAFF
CDR3 DNA: TGTGCCTGGAGGAAGGACAGGGAAGCTTTCTTT

clone size: .
J gene: TRBJ2-3
D gene: TRBD2
V gene: TRBV5-6
CDR3 protein: CASSTSGGDTQYF
CDR3 DNA: TGTGCCAGCAGCACTAGCGGGGGCGATACGCAGTATTTT

clone size: .
J gene: TRBJ1-2
D gene: .
V gene: TRBV2
CDR3 protein: CASSEYGRAKVGYTF
CDR3 DNA: TGTGCCAGCAGTGAATACGGCAGGGCGAAAGTTGGCTACACCTTC

clone size: .
J gene: TRBJ2-5
D gene: .
V gene: TRBV29-1
CDR3 protein: CSGGQQETQYF
CDR3 DNA: TGCAGCGGGGGCCAGCAAGAGACCCAGTACTTC

clone size: .
J gene: TRBJ1-2
D gene: .
V gene: TRBV2
CDR3 protein: CASSEAGLGGYTF
CDR3 DNA: TGTGCCAGCAGTGAAGCAGGGTTGGGCGGCTACACCTTC

clone size: .
J gene: TRBJ1-5
D gene: .
V gene: TRBV29-1
CDR3 protein: CSVEDPPEPQHF
CDR3 DNA: TGCAGCGTTGAAGATCCACCAGAACCCCAGCATTTT

clone size: once
J gene: TRBJ1-2
D gene: .
V gene: TRBV7-9
CDR3 protein: CASRVLGDYGYTF
CDR3 DNA: TGTGCCAGCAGAGTGCTGGGGGACTATGGCTACACCTTC

clone size: .
J gene: TRBJ2-5
D gene: .
V gene: TRBV25-1
CDR3 protein: CASSTVGTQYF
CDR3 DNA: TGTGCCAGCAGTACTGTAGGGACCCAGTACTTC

clone size: .
J gene: TRBJ1-2
D gene: .
V gene: TRBV6-6
CDR3 protein: CASSYGGPGYTF
CDR3 DNA: TGTGCCAGCAGTTACGGAGGTCCTGGCTACACCTTC

clone size: .
J gene: TRBJ1-5
D gene: .
V gene: TRBV29-1
CDR3 protein: CSVSTNPLQPQHF
CDR3 DNA: TGCAGCGTTTCCACCAATCCTTTGCAGCCCCAGCATTTT

clone size: .
J gene: TRBJ2-3
D gene: .
V gene: TRBV28
CDR3 protein: CASSLMAENTQYF
CDR3 DNA: TGTGCCAGCAGTTTAATGGCAGAAAATACGCAGTATTTT